Presented here are 14 T cell receptor beta chains from one specimen sequenced in a study of shared clonotypes between healthy human individuals. The repertoire was sequenced with immunoSEQ multiplex PCR; TCRdb's copy has only in-frame clones and lacks some. The sample records a few million clones, approximately 95% being singletons. Sequenced input: naive CD4+ T cells sorted from blood. This sample's subset: CD45RA+ positively selected. The receptors were gathered from a man between 18 and 29 years old in good health.

A remark on this clone: Within the sample, other DNA sequences also encode this same CDR3. This CDR3 is CASSLGADYGYTF. CDR3 bases: TGTGCCAGCAGTTTAGGGGCCGACTATGGCTACACCTTC. The V gene is TRBV28, the J gene TRBJ1-2, with a tentative D call TRBD1 (5 bases). Trimming cost V 2 bases and J 3 bases, with 7 bases left between them. In germline, CDR1 is MDHEN, CDR2 SYDVKM. The CDR3 runs 13 residues.

This chain links TRBV7-2 with TRBJ2-7; D might be TRBD2 (6 bases). With 6 bases removed from V and 2 bases from J, the gap between germline ends came to 11 bases. The CDR3 contains 13 residues. CDR1 and CDR2 from the germline V gene are SGHTA and FQGNSA. The DNA for the CDR3 is TGTGCCAGCAGAGGGGACTTGCCCTACGAGCAGTACTTC. The encoded protein is CASRGDLPYEQYF.

The rearrangement uses TRBV11-3 and TRBJ2-5; weak D call: TRBD1 (6 bases). Between the trimmed V and J ends, which lost 3 bases and 3 bases, there was a span of 11 bases. The V gene's germline CDR1 is SGHNT and CDR2 YENEEA. The CDR3 contains 14 residues. In DNA, the CDR3 is TGTGCCAGCAGCTTTTGGCACAGGGAAGAGACCCAGTACTTC. It specifies CASSFWHREETQYF.

This chain links TRBV11-1 with TRBJ1-2; no clear D. Germline V gene data show CDR1 as SGHAT and CDR2 as FQDESV (reference sequence). The CDR3 has 13 residues. The V and J ends lost 6 bases and 2 bases respectively, with 10 bases between them. Here the CDR3 DNA reads TGTGCCAGCAGTCAACGGGTCAACTATGGCTACACCTTC. Translated: CASSQRVNYGYTF. The whole variable domain, remainder taken from reference TRBV11-1 and TRBJ1-2, is EAEVAQSPRYKITEKSQAVAFWCDPISGHATLYWYRQILGQGPELLVQFQDESVVDDSQLPKDRFSAERLKGVDSTLKIQPAELGDSAMYLCASSQRVNYGYTFGSGTRLTVV.

This chain connects TRBV5-7 to TRBJ2-7; unclear D gene. TRBV5-7 is given ORF status, its function remaining uncertain. The CDR3 totals 17 residues. Trimming took off 2 bases at V and 3 bases at J, with 21 bases between the two ends. The CDR3 nucleotides are TGTGCCAGCAGCTTTCGGCCATGTCGACGAGAGAGCTACGAGCAGTACTTC. Protein: CASSFRPCRRESYEQYF.

V gene TRBV19 combines with J gene TRBJ1-3; D gene uncertain. With 9 bases removed from V and 0 bases from J, the gap between germline ends came to 9 bases. CDR3 length: 13 amino acids. From germline, CDR1 is LNHDA and CDR2 SQIVND (reference sequence). Written as DNA, the CDR3 is TGTGCCAGCGGCAGTGACTCTGGAAACACCATATATTTT. This gives the protein CASGSDSGNTIYF.

The rearrangement joins TRBV29-1 to TRBJ2-1, with TRBD2 identical over 16 bases. Germline CDR1 and CDR2: SQVTM and ANQGSEA. The junction had 10 bases not matched to a gene; V was cut back by 3 bases and J by 5 bases. CDR3 length: 18 residues. The CDR3 here is CSVEGLAGGAHPNNEQFF. For the CDR3, the DNA is TGCAGCGTTGAGGGACTAGCGGGGGGGGCCCACCCTAACAATGAGCAGTTCTTC.

The chain carries TRBV11-2 and TRBJ2-7, with a possible D match to TRBD2 (7 bases). Germline CDR1 reads SGHAT; CDR2 reads FQNNGV. This CDR3 contains 15 residues. V dropped 4 bases and J dropped 2 bases, with 15 bases sitting between them. CDR3 in DNA: TGTGCCAGCAGCTCCTCGGCGGGGGCCCCCTACGAGCAGTACTTC. This translates into CASSSSAGAPYEQYF.

The chain carries TRBV6-4 and TRBJ2-2; TRBD2 matches at 12 bases. Trimming at V came to 6 bases and at J to 4 bases, leaving 3 bases not matched to a gene. The CDR3 has 15 amino acids. The germline CDR1 and CDR2 sequences are MRHNA and SNTAGT. CDR3 in DNA: TGTGCCAGCAGACAGACTAGCGGGGGCACCGGGGAGCTGTTTTTT. Translation gives CASRQTSGGTGELFF.

In the case of this clone: Other DNA sequences in the same sample also yield this CDR3. The V gene is TRBV6-5, the J gene TRBJ2-5; D gene ambiguous. V lost 0 bases and J lost 5, with 4 bases in between. CDR1 and CDR2 (germline): MNHEY, SVGAGI. The CDR3 extends over 12 amino acids. The CDR3 DNA sequence: TGTGCCAGCAGTTACTCGAGGGAGACCCAGTACTTC. Protein product: CASSYSRETQYF.

CDR3 sequence (DNA): TGTGCCAGCAGCTTCGTCGGGGGCTACGAGCAGTACTTC. Its translation: CASSFVGGYEQYF. The chain recombines TRBV5-4 with TRBJ2-7, with D possibly matching TRBD2 (6 bases). The germline V gene encodes CDR1 SGHNT and CDR2 YYREEE (reference sequence). Deletions cut 2 bases from V and 3 bases from J, with 9 bases between. The CDR3 runs to 13 residues.

This clone was recorded only once. The chain combines TRBV5-6 with TRBJ2-3; TRBD1 matches at 10 bases. CDR3 length: 16 residues. V lost 4 bases and J lost 2; bases outside the gene matches: 7. Germline assignment: CDR1 SGHDT and CDR2 YYEEEE. The CDR3 nucleotides read TGTGCCAGCAGCACGGGACAGGGGAGGATCACAGATACGCAGTATTTT. It specifies CASSTGQGRITDTQYF.

The rearrangement joins TRBV5-8 to TRBJ2-7; D gene ambiguous. The CDR3 loop spans 15 amino acids. Trimming left V 1 base short and J 0 bases short, with 11 bases between. Germline V gene lookup returns CDR1 SGHTS and CDR2 YDEGEE. CDR3 nucleotides: TGTGCCAGCAGCTTGAGATTCGGTTTCTCCTACGAGCAGTACTTC. It encodes CASSLRFGFSYEQYF.

The chain is built from TRBV30 and TRBJ2-5, with D perhaps being TRBD1 or TRBD2 (5 bases each). The DNA end is more similar to TRBJ2-7, so the J call may be wrong. The CDR3 is 13 residues long. Germline V gene lookup returns CDR1 GTSNPN and CDR2 SVGIG (reference sequence). The CDR3: CAWSEGSTYEQYF. The CDR3 DNA follows: TGTGCCTGGAGCGAGGGGTCAACCTACGAGCAGTACTTC.